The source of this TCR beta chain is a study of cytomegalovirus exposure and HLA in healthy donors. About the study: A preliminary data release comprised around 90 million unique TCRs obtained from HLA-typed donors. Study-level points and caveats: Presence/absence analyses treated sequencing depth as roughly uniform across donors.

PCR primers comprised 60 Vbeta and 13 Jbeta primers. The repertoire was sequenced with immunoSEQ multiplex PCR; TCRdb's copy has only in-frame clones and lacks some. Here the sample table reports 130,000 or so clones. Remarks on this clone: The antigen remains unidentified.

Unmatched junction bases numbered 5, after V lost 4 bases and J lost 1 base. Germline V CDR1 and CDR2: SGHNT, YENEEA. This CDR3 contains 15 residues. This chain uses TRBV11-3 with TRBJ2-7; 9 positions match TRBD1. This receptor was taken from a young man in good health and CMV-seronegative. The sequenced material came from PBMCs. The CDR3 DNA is TGTGCCAGCAGCTCCCGGGACAGGGTATCCTACGAGCAGTACTTC. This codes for CASSSRDRVSYEQYF. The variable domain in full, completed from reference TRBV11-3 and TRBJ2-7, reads EAGVVQSPRYKIIEKKQPVAFWCNPISGHNTLYWYLQNLGQGPELLIRYENEEAVDDSQLPKDRFSAERLKGVDSTLKIQPAELGDSAVYLCASSSRDRVSYEQYFGPGTRLTVT.